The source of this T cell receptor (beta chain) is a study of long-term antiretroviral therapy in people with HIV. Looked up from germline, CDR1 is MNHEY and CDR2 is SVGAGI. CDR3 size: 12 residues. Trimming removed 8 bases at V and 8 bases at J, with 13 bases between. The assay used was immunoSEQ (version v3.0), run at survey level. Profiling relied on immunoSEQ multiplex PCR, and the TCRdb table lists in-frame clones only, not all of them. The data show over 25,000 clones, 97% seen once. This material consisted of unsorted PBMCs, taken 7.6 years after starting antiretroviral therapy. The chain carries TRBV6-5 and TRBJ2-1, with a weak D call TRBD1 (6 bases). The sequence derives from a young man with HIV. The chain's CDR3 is CASGGSKDEQFF. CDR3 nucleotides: TGTGCCAGCGGGGGCTCAAAGGATGAGCAGTTCTTC.